This is a list of T cell receptor beta chains from one sample in a study of shared T cell receptors in the human thymus. Using immunoSEQ multiplex PCR, the repertoire was profiled, and TCRdb retains in-frame clones only, with some absent. The table lists some 640,000 clones, 80% to 90% of them singletons. These records were also assigned to another study, of human thymus T cells.

The material sequenced was thymocytes. The source of these receptors is a boy under three years old with a congenital heart defect. Each CDR3 is given with its conserved first and last residue. The D gene is left open where the match is weak. Clone size is given for some rows only: seen once, a few or many times, or a class if the clone is expanded.

TRBJ2-2 | TRBV29-1 | - | - | CSVERFGDNTGELFF | TGCAGCGTTGAACGTTTCGGGGATAACACCGGGGAGCTGTTTTTT
TRBJ1-6 | TRBV5-6 | - | - | CASSFWGGISYNSPLHF | TGTGCCAGCAGCTTTTGGGGCGGAATCTCCTATAATTCACCCCTCCACTTT
TRBJ2-1 | TRBV29-1 | TRBD2 | - | CSNGRLSGSSYNEQFF | TGCAGCAACGGGAGGCTTAGCGGAAGCTCCTACAATGAGCAGTTCTTC
TRBJ1-1 | TRBV2 | - | - | CASSESDTLEAFF | TGTGCCAGCAGTGAGTCAGACACCCTTGAAGCTTTCTTT
TRBJ2-1 | TRBV9 | TRBD2 | - | CASSVASSGGATEQFF | TGTGCCAGCAGCGTAGCTTCGAGCGGGGGGGCCACTGAGCAGTTCTTC
TRBJ1-1 | TRBV6-1 | TRBD1 | - | CASSDPLTGGNTEAFF | TGTGCCAGCAGTGACCCTCTGACAGGGGGGAACACTGAAGCTTTCTTT
TRBJ2-7 | TRBV10-3 | TRBD2 | - | CAIRREGIEQYF | TGTGCCATCAGGAGGGAGGGAATCGAGCAGTACTTC
TRBJ2-1 | TRBV9 | TRBD2 | - | CASSADYTTSGVGYNEQFF | TGTGCCAGCAGCGCGGACTATACGACTAGCGGAGTGGGCTACAATGAGCAGTTCTTC
TRBJ2-5 | TRBV28 | TRBD1 | - | CASIPLVGDRGRETQYF | TGTGCCAGCATCCCTTTGGTCGGGGACAGGGGGCGAGAGACCCAGTACTTC
TRBJ1-2 | TRBV2 | TRBD1 | - | CTSSDPPDRGNGYTF | TGTACCAGCAGTGACCCCCCGGACAGGGGAAATGGCTACACCTTC
TRBJ1-1 | TRBV5-4 | - | once | CASSRGEGFMNTEAFF | TGTGCCAGCAGCCGAGGGGAGGGCTTCATGAACACTGAAGCTTTCTTT
TRBJ1-2 | TRBV7-9 | TRBD1 | - | CASSPGRDRVGYTF | TGTGCCAGCAGCCCCGGTAGGGACAGGGTCGGCTACACCTTC
TRBJ1-3 | TRBV7-2 | - | - | CASSPDRHTIYF | TGTGCCAGCAGCCCCGACAGGCACACCATATATTTT
TRBJ2-7 | TRBV27 | - | few | CASSLSGASIRYEQYF | TGTGCCAGCAGTTTATCGGGGGCTAGTATACGATACGAGCAGTACTTC
TRBJ1-4 | TRBV5-4 | - | - | CASSLGGKTANEKLFF | TGTGCCAGCAGCTTGGGGGGAAAGACAGCTAATGAAAAACTGTTTTTT
TRBJ1-2 | TRBV30 | - | - | CASLEGVRGYPF | TGTGCCTCCCTCGAGGGGGTTAGGGGCTACCCCTTC
TRBJ2-3 | TRBV27 | - | - | CASRPNPQDTGTDTQYF | TGTGCCAGCAGACCCAACCCACAGGATACAGGCACAGATACGCAGTATTTT
TRBJ1-6 | TRBV4-2 | TRBD1 | - | CASSQAPGRGQSPLHF | TGTGCCAGCAGCCAAGCTCCCGGTAGGGGGCAATCCCCCCTCCACTTT
TRBJ2-3 | TRBV6-5 | TRBD2 | - | CASSYGRAGGDTQYF | TGTGCCAGCAGTTACGGTCGGGCGGGAGGGGATACGCAGTATTTT
TRBJ1-1 | TRBV29-1 | TRBD1 | - | CSVEGQGKGLTEAFF | TGCAGCGTTGAAGGACAGGGGAAAGGGCTCACTGAAGCTTTCTTT
TRBJ2-1 | TRBV28 | TRBD2 | once | CASSLSTGRAPNIEQFF | TGTGCCAGCAGTTTATCCACCGGGAGGGCACCTAATATTGAGCAGTTCTTC
TRBJ1-5 | TRBV5-8 | - | - | CASSLRGWQPQHF | TGTGCCAGCAGCTTGCGGGGGTGGCAGCCCCAGCATTTT
TRBJ1-3 | TRBV14 | - | - | CASSQDGNRWRGNTIYF | TGTGCCAGCAGCCAAGATGGGAACAGGTGGCGTGGAAACACCATATATTTT
TRBJ1-1 | TRBV5-8 | TRBD1 | once | CASSFPGTGDYTEAFF | TGTGCCAGCAGCTTTCCCGGGACAGGGGATTACACTGAAGCTTTCTTT
TRBJ2-2 | TRBV28 | TRBD1 | - | CASSPSRTGPNTGELFF | TGTGCCAGCAGCCCCTCGCGGACAGGGCCGAACACCGGGGAGCTGTTTTTT
TRBJ2-4 | TRBV2 | TRBD2 | - | CASSPTTSGAKNIQYF | TGTGCCAGCAGTCCAACGACTAGCGGGGCCAAAAACATTCAGTACTTC
TRBJ2-1 | TRBV28 | - | - | CASSLNPGGDEQFF | TGTGCCAGCAGTTTGAATCCCGGTGGAGATGAGCAGTTCTTC
TRBJ2-5 | TRBV2 | TRBD2 | - | CASSEGNRASGTVETQYF | TGTGCCAGCAGTGAAGGGAATAGGGCTAGCGGGACGGTAGAGACCCAGTACTTC
TRBJ2-1 | TRBV7-8 | - | - | CASSLVLGRGFNEQFF | TGTGCCAGCAGCTTAGTCCTGGGGAGGGGGTTCAATGAGCAGTTCTTC
TRBJ2-3 | TRBV4-3 | - | - | CASSQGRGTDTQYF | TGCGCCAGCAGCCAAGGCCGGGGCACAGATACGCAGTATTTT
TRBJ2-5 | TRBV4-2 | - | - | CASSPRHGGSRKTQYF | TGTGCCAGCAGCCCCCGTCACGGAGGTAGTAGAAAGACCCAGTACTTC
TRBJ2-2 | TRBV13 | TRBD1 | - | CASSAGQGSTGELFF | TGTGCCAGCAGCGCGGGACAGGGGAGCACCGGGGAGCTGTTTTTT
TRBJ2-4 | TRBV7-8 | TRBD1 | - | CASSLDGQGLVKNIQYF | TGTGCCAGCAGCTTAGATGGACAGGGGTTAGTCAAAAACATTCAGTACTTC
TRBJ1-2 | TRBV12-2 | - | - | CASRLREPGDYGYTF | TGTGCAAGTCGCCTCCGGGAGCCCGGCGACTATGGCTACACCTTC